This TCR beta chain came from a study of CXCR3-negative and CXCR3-positive naive CD8 T cells. Whole-study results and caveats: The study found comparably high diversity in both naive subsets and much lower diversity in memory CD8+ cells. TRB CDR3 hydrophobicity was greater in CXCR3-positive naive cells than in CXCR3-negative naive cells.

With respect to this clonotype: Its cognate antigen is unknown.

Per germline, CDR1 SQVTM and CDR2 ANQGSEA. This CDR3 contains 15 residues. Naive CD8+ T cells carried a CD45RO-CCR7+CD27+CD95- phenotype. 5' RACE that incorporated UMI labels was used to prepare the TRB cDNA libraries. Following a re-call of the 5' RACE reads, TCRdb has one entry per CDR3 protein and lacks DNA. Its clone listing holds about 150,000 distinct CDR3 sequences. V usage is TRBV29-1 and J usage is TRBJ2-7; checking the TCRdb D call of TRBD1 is not possible without DNA. Sequenced material: naive CXCR3+ CD8+ T cells from blood. Subset denoted: CD45RO-CCR7+CD27+CD95- naive CD8+ T cells expressing CXCR3 (TNR3+). This TCR was sampled from a human donor in good health. Some clones in this sample may be carry-over from other donors' samples. CDR3: CSVERRDRVGYEQYF.